This T cell receptor beta chain was observed in a study of coeliac disease. General observations from the study: In active celiac disease, intraepithelial and lamina propria TRB and TRG repertoires were less clonal than controls.

Trimming pared 1 base from V and 13 bases from J, leaving 11 bases between. The CDR3 runs to 12 residues. Germline values: CDR1 SGHAT, CDR2 FQNNGV. Regarding this clone: Its specificity is not known.

Here immunoSEQ multiplex PCR was the method, and the copy in TCRdb shows in-frame clones only, minus some. Among 2,500 to 3,500 clones, roughly 71% were seen once, and the ten largest hold roughly 20%. The sequence derives from a man older than 75 without celiac disease. The material sequenced was lymphocytes from the gut lamina propria. The chain recombines TRBV11-2 with TRBJ2-1, with D possibly TRBD1 on 5 matching bases. The CDR3 region has the DNA TGTGCCAGCAGCTTAGTTCGGACACAACAGTTCTTC. It encodes CASSLVRTQQFF.